This is a list of T cell receptor beta chains from one sample in a study of T cell changes during pregnancy in multiple sclerosis. Generated by immunoSEQ multiplex PCR, the TCRdb table keeps only in-frame clones and is missing some. Of 40,000 to 50,000 clones in the sample, roughly 90% were seen once. Sequencing used CD4+ T cells from peripheral blood mononuclear cells, obtained before pregnancy. The receptors originated from a female donor with multiple sclerosis, enrolled in a pregnancy study. CDR3s include the opening cysteine and the closing phenylalanine or tryptophan. A D gene is named only where the DNA matches it firmly. Expanded clones are given a class, and other clones once, few, many or no size at all.

j_call: TRBJ1-1
d_call: -
clone_size: -
v_call: TRBV28
cdr3_aa: CASTRGANAEAFF
cdr3_nt: TGTGCCAGCACACGGGGGGCCAACGCTGAAGCTTTCTTT

j_call: TRBJ1-4
d_call: TRBD1
clone_size: -
v_call: TRBV5-1
cdr3_aa: CASSPTGGGGEKLFF
cdr3_nt: TGCGCCAGCAGCCCAACAGGGGGCGGGGGTGAAAAACTGTTTTTT

j_call: TRBJ2-7
d_call: -
clone_size: -
v_call: TRBV11-2
cdr3_aa: CASSSGGPYEQYF
cdr3_nt: TGTGCCAGCAGCTCCGGGGGGCCCTACGAGCAGTACTTC

j_call: TRBJ1-1
d_call: -
clone_size: -
v_call: TRBV7-2
cdr3_aa: CASSFQGPLRTEAFF
cdr3_nt: TGTGCCAGCAGCTTTCAGGGTCCGTTGCGCACTGAAGCTTTCTTT

j_call: TRBJ2-1
d_call: TRBD2
clone_size: -
v_call: TRBV19
cdr3_aa: CASSSPERGVYNEQFF
cdr3_nt: TGTGCCAGTAGTTCCCCTGAGCGGGGGGTCTACAATGAGCAGTTCTTC

j_call: TRBJ2-3
d_call: TRBD2
clone_size: -
v_call: TRBV28
cdr3_aa: CASSLWRLAGTDTQYF
cdr3_nt: TGTGCCAGCAGTTTATGGAGACTAGCAGGCACAGATACGCAGTATTTT

j_call: TRBJ2-3
d_call: TRBD2
clone_size: -
v_call: TRBV7-8
cdr3_aa: CASSLLGEGRDTQYF
cdr3_nt: TGTGCCAGCAGCTTACTGGGGGAGGGCCGGGATACGCAGTATTTT

j_call: TRBJ2-1
d_call: -
clone_size: -
v_call: TRBV28
cdr3_aa: CASSSLGRGQFF
cdr3_nt: TGTGCCAGCAGTTCCTTGGGGCGGGGGCAGTTCTTC

j_call: TRBJ2-7
d_call: -
clone_size: once
v_call: TRBV5-1
cdr3_aa: CASSLGAYEQYF
cdr3_nt: TGCGCCAGCAGCTTGGGGGCGTACGAGCAGTACTTC

j_call: TRBJ1-1
d_call: TRBD1
clone_size: -
v_call: TRBV9
cdr3_aa: CASSPRRDRGRETEAFF
cdr3_nt: TGTGCCAGCAGCCCCCGCCGGGACAGGGGGCGAGAGACTGAAGCTTTCTTT

j_call: TRBJ2-1
d_call: -
clone_size: -
v_call: TRBV4-1
cdr3_aa: CASSPTVGRGFNEQFF
cdr3_nt: TGCGCCAGCAGCCCGACGGTCGGGCGGGGTTTTAATGAGCAGTTCTTC

j_call: TRBJ2-2
d_call: -
clone_size: -
v_call: TRBV9
cdr3_aa: CASSSGQTGELFF
cdr3_nt: TGTGCCAGCAGCTCCGGACAGACCGGGGAGCTGTTTTTT

j_call: TRBJ2-5
d_call: -
clone_size: -
v_call: TRBV14
cdr3_aa: CASSQVLGGTQYF
cdr3_nt: TGTGCCAGCAGCCAAGTCCTAGGGGGGACCCAGTACTTC

j_call: TRBJ2-2
d_call: -
clone_size: -
v_call: TRBV7-3
cdr3_aa: CASSLNGRTGELFF
cdr3_nt: TGTGCCAGCAGCTTAAACGGGAGAACAGGGGAGCTGTTTTTT

j_call: TRBJ2-7
d_call: TRBD2
clone_size: -
v_call: TRBV25-1
cdr3_aa: CASSWSGRGYEQYF
cdr3_nt: TGTGCCAGCAGCTGGAGCGGGAGAGGCTACGAGCAGTACTTC

j_call: TRBJ2-5
d_call: TRBD1
clone_size: -
v_call: TRBV27
cdr3_aa: CASSLFGQGASYQETQYF
cdr3_nt: TGTGCCAGCAGTTTATTCGGACAGGGGGCTTCGTACCAAGAGACCCAGTACTTC

j_call: TRBJ1-2
d_call: TRBD1
clone_size: -
v_call: TRBV2
cdr3_aa: CASSELAKRTGGYTF
cdr3_nt: TGTGCCAGCAGTGAACTTGCCAAACGGACAGGGGGCTACACCTTC

j_call: TRBJ1-1
d_call: -
clone_size: -
v_call: TRBV19
cdr3_aa: CASKRTVSMNTEAFF
cdr3_nt: TGTGCCAGTAAAAGGACAGTTTCCATGAACACTGAAGCTTTCTTT

j_call: TRBJ2-1
d_call: TRBD1
clone_size: -
v_call: TRBV7-2
cdr3_aa: CASSKGQIYNEQFF
cdr3_nt: TGTGCCAGCAGCAAGGGACAGATATACAATGAGCAGTTCTTC

j_call: TRBJ2-5
d_call: TRBD1
clone_size: once
v_call: TRBV2
cdr3_aa: CASNMWGDRAQETQYF
cdr3_nt: TGTGCCAGCAATATGTGGGGCGACAGGGCGCAAGAGACCCAGTACTTC

j_call: TRBJ2-3
d_call: TRBD2
clone_size: -
v_call: TRBV7-6
cdr3_aa: CASSSMPGTRSTDTQYF
cdr3_nt: TGTGCCAGCAGCTCAATGCCCGGGACTAGGAGCACAGATACGCAGTATTTT

j_call: TRBJ2-5
d_call: TRBD2
clone_size: -
v_call: TRBV7-2
cdr3_aa: CASNHPGGGETQYF
cdr3_nt: TGTGCCAGCAACCACCCGGGAGGGGGGGAGACCCAGTACTTC

j_call: TRBJ1-5
d_call: TRBD1
clone_size: -
v_call: TRBV6-6
cdr3_aa: CASSGGQVSNQPQHF
cdr3_nt: TGTGCCAGCAGTGGGGGACAGGTTAGCAATCAGCCCCAGCATTTT

j_call: TRBJ1-2
d_call: TRBD1
clone_size: -
v_call: TRBV7-3
cdr3_aa: CASSPFETGGYGYTF
cdr3_nt: TGTGCCAGCAGCCCATTTGAGACAGGGGGCTATGGCTACACCTTC

j_call: TRBJ2-3
d_call: TRBD2
clone_size: -
v_call: TRBV28
cdr3_aa: CASRTRLASGRAFFDTQYF
cdr3_nt: TGTGCCAGCAGAACTCGGTTGGCTAGCGGGAGGGCCTTTTTCGATACGCAGTATTTT

j_call: TRBJ2-1
d_call: -
clone_size: -
v_call: TRBV27
cdr3_aa: CASRTNSYNEQFF
cdr3_nt: TGTGCCAGCAGGACAAACTCCTACAATGAGCAGTTCTTC

j_call: TRBJ1-2
d_call: -
clone_size: -
v_call: TRBV4-2
cdr3_aa: CASSQDFQGYTF
cdr3_nt: TGTGCCAGCAGCCAAGATTTTCAGGGCTACACCTTC

j_call: TRBJ2-1
d_call: TRBD2
clone_size: -
v_call: TRBV25-1
cdr3_aa: CASSHLGLAGAGEQFF
cdr3_nt: TGTGCCAGCAGTCATTTAGGACTAGCGGGGGCAGGTGAGCAGTTCTTC

j_call: TRBJ2-2
d_call: TRBD1
clone_size: -
v_call: TRBV6-5
cdr3_aa: CANPGGRDTGELFF
cdr3_nt: TGTGCTAACCCAGGGGGCAGGGACACCGGGGAGCTGTTTTTT

j_call: TRBJ2-1
d_call: -
clone_size: -
v_call: TRBV6-5
cdr3_aa: CARSGAYNEQFF
cdr3_nt: TGTGCCAGATCCGGGGCCTACAATGAGCAGTTCTTC

j_call: TRBJ2-1
d_call: TRBD2
clone_size: few
v_call: TRBV19
cdr3_aa: CASSIGGRAGNEQFF
cdr3_nt: TGTGCCAGTAGTATTGGGGGGAGGGCTGGGAATGAGCAGTTCTTC

j_call: TRBJ2-3
d_call: TRBD2
clone_size: -
v_call: TRBV19
cdr3_aa: CASQPLAGGRDTQYF
cdr3_nt: TGTGCCTCTCAGCCACTAGCGGGAGGGCGAGATACGCAGTATTTT

j_call: TRBJ2-7
d_call: -
clone_size: -
v_call: TRBV7-2
cdr3_aa: CASRSQAGKAEQYF
cdr3_nt: TGTGCCAGCAGGTCACAGGCAGGGAAGGCCGAGCAGTACTTC

j_call: TRBJ2-1
d_call: TRBD2
clone_size: -
v_call: TRBV18
cdr3_aa: CASSPRGGSQGNEQFF
cdr3_nt: TGTGCCAGCTCACCAAGGGGCGGGAGTCAGGGTAATGAGCAGTTCTTC

j_call: TRBJ2-7
d_call: TRBD2
clone_size: -
v_call: TRBV5-1
cdr3_aa: CASSPGGDEQYF
cdr3_nt: TGCGCCAGCAGCCCCGGGGGGGACGAGCAGTACTTC

j_call: TRBJ2-1
d_call: -
clone_size: -
v_call: TRBV28
cdr3_aa: CASSLRGQVYNEQFF
cdr3_nt: TGTGCCAGCAGTCTTCGGGGACAAGTCTACAATGAGCAGTTCTTC

j_call: TRBJ1-1
d_call: TRBD1
clone_size: few
v_call: TRBV28
cdr3_aa: CASSSLGTGEAFF
cdr3_nt: TGTGCCAGCAGCTCCTTGGGGACAGGAGAAGCTTTCTTT

j_call: TRBJ1-1
d_call: TRBD1
clone_size: once
v_call: TRBV5-4
cdr3_aa: CASSEIRDRSTEAFF
cdr3_nt: TGTGCCAGCAGCGAAATCAGGGACAGGAGTACTGAAGCTTTCTTT

j_call: TRBJ2-2
d_call: TRBD2
clone_size: -
v_call: TRBV4-1
cdr3_aa: CASKNPGGGTGELFF
cdr3_nt: TGCGCCAGCAAGAATCCGGGGGGGGGAACCGGGGAGCTGTTTTTT

j_call: TRBJ2-1
d_call: TRBD2
clone_size: -
v_call: TRBV7-3
cdr3_aa: CASSPASGGYNEQFF
cdr3_nt: TGTGCCAGCAGCCCCGCTAGCGGGGGATACAATGAGCAGTTCTTC

j_call: TRBJ1-2
d_call: TRBD1
clone_size: few
v_call: TRBV5-1
cdr3_aa: CASSPTGNRGYTF
cdr3_nt: TGCGCCAGCAGCCCGACAGGGAACCGCGGCTACACCTTC

j_call: TRBJ2-3
d_call: TRBD1
clone_size: -
v_call: TRBV7-2
cdr3_aa: CASSLTGTTDTQYF
cdr3_nt: TGTGCCAGCAGCTTGACAGGGACCACAGATACGCAGTATTTT

j_call: TRBJ1-2
d_call: -
clone_size: few
v_call: TRBV7-9
cdr3_aa: CASSLTGYGYTF
cdr3_nt: TGTGCCAGCAGCTTAACCGGGTATGGCTACACCTTC

j_call: TRBJ1-6
d_call: TRBD1
clone_size: -
v_call: TRBV5-1
cdr3_aa: CASSLTGTGVTNSPLHF
cdr3_nt: TGCGCCAGCAGCTTAACCGGGACAGGGGTAACGAATTCACCCCTCCACTTT

j_call: TRBJ2-7
d_call: TRBD2
clone_size: -
v_call: TRBV5-6
cdr3_aa: CASRLSGGGPYEQYF
cdr3_nt: TGTGCCAGTCGCCTCTCGGGGGGGGGACCTTACGAGCAGTACTTC

j_call: TRBJ2-7
d_call: TRBD1
clone_size: -
v_call: TRBV7-2
cdr3_aa: CASSGGGTVTYEQYF
cdr3_nt: TGTGCCAGCAGCGGGGGTGGGACAGTCACCTACGAGCAGTACTTC

j_call: TRBJ2-2
d_call: TRBD2
clone_size: -
v_call: TRBV5-1
cdr3_aa: CASSLDVAGRSNTGELFF
cdr3_nt: TGCGCCAGCAGCTTGGATGTAGCGGGGAGATCGAACACCGGGGAGCTGTTTTTT

j_call: TRBJ2-1
d_call: TRBD2
clone_size: -
v_call: TRBV6-4
cdr3_aa: CATDGLAGGPKYNEQFF
cdr3_nt: TGTGCCACCGACGGACTAGCGGGAGGGCCGAAGTACAATGAGCAGTTCTTC

j_call: TRBJ2-5
d_call: TRBD1
clone_size: -
v_call: TRBV15
cdr3_aa: CATRGDRVEETQYF
cdr3_nt: TGTGCCACCAGGGGCGACAGGGTCGAAGAGACCCAGTACTTC

j_call: TRBJ2-2
d_call: -
clone_size: -
v_call: TRBV7-9
cdr3_aa: CASSLAGSNTGELFF
cdr3_nt: TGTGCCAGCAGCCTGGCAGGTTCGAACACCGGGGAGCTGTTTTTT

j_call: TRBJ1-3
d_call: TRBD1
clone_size: -
v_call: TRBV6-1
cdr3_aa: CASSAFVTDLPGGGNTIYF
cdr3_nt: TGTGCCAGCAGTGCCTTCGTTACTGACCTACCAGGGGGTGGAAACACCATATATTTT

j_call: TRBJ2-7
d_call: -
clone_size: -
v_call: TRBV5-1
cdr3_aa: CASSNPPGTYEQYF
cdr3_nt: TGCGCCAGCAGCAACCCCCCAGGGACCTACGAGCAGTACTTC

j_call: TRBJ2-1
d_call: TRBD1
clone_size: -
v_call: TRBV5-4
cdr3_aa: CASSLTGVNEQFF
cdr3_nt: TGTGCCAGCAGCTTAACAGGGGTCAATGAGCAGTTCTTC

j_call: TRBJ1-5
d_call: TRBD1
clone_size: once
v_call: TRBV19
cdr3_aa: CASRTQGLSNQPQHF
cdr3_nt: TGTGCCAGTAGGACACAGGGGCTGAGCAATCAGCCCCAGCATTTT

j_call: TRBJ1-2
d_call: TRBD1
clone_size: -
v_call: TRBV7-3
cdr3_aa: CASTETRDRVSYGYTF
cdr3_nt: TGTGCCAGCACAGAAACCCGGGACAGGGTATCCTATGGCTACACCTTC

j_call: TRBJ2-3
d_call: TRBD1
clone_size: -
v_call: TRBV28
cdr3_aa: CASSLGQGERTDTQYF
cdr3_nt: TGTGCCAGCAGTTTAGGACAGGGGGAGCGCACAGATACGCAGTATTTT

j_call: TRBJ2-3
d_call: TRBD2
clone_size: -
v_call: TRBV15
cdr3_aa: CATSRVTGLAGEGGTDTQYF
cdr3_nt: TGTGCCACCAGCAGAGTGACGGGACTAGCGGGAGAGGGGGGCACAGATACGCAGTATTTT

j_call: TRBJ1-2
d_call: TRBD1
clone_size: -
v_call: TRBV27
cdr3_aa: CASSSIRTGKNGYTF
cdr3_nt: TGTGCCAGCAGTTCCATCAGGACAGGGAAAAATGGCTACACCTTC

j_call: TRBJ1-5
d_call: TRBD1
clone_size: -
v_call: TRBV27
cdr3_aa: CASRVRGQGALYQPQHF
cdr3_nt: TGTGCCAGCAGAGTAAGAGGACAGGGGGCCCTTTATCAGCCCCAGCATTTT

j_call: TRBJ1-2
d_call: TRBD1
clone_size: -
v_call: TRBV2
cdr3_aa: CASSEIGQGAVGYTF
cdr3_nt: TGTGCCAGCAGTGAAATTGGGCAGGGGGCGGTTGGCTACACCTTC